This is a list of T cell receptor beta chains from one sample in a study of blood T cell repertoires in COVID-19. Libraries were prepared by immunoSEQ multiplex PCR; TCRdb keeps only in-frame clonotypes and omits some of them. Among around 130,000 clones listed, approximately 71% were seen once. Sequencing input: peripheral blood. The receptors were sampled from a human donor in a cohort sampled during active COVID-19. CDR3s include the opening cysteine and the closing phenylalanine or tryptophan. The D gene is left open where the match is weak. The size field is filled for only some rows; it gives once, few, many or a size class.

>TRBD2|TRBV5-5|TRBJ2-7|NA
CASSLGLAGGPYEQYF
TGTGCCAGCAGCCTAGGACTAGCGGGAGGGCCCTACGAGCAGTACTTC
>NA|TRBV5-6|TRBJ1-4|NA
CASSLVGPNEKLFF
TGTGCCAGCAGCTTGGTTGGGCCTAATGAAAAACTGTTTTTT
>NA|TRBV29-1|TRBJ2-7|NA
CSVRASGLYEQYF
TGCAGCGTTCGGGCGAGCGGACTGTACGAGCAGTACTTC
>NA|TRBV6-5|TRBJ1-2|NA
CASTGDSFYGYTF
TGTGCCAGCACGGGAGACAGTTTCTATGGCTACACCTTC
>NA|TRBV27|TRBJ1-4|NA
CASSPNRVSNEKLFF
TGTGCCAGCAGTCCCAACAGGGTATCTAATGAAAAACTGTTTTTT
>NA|TRBV2|TRBJ1-1|few
CASSGSLSTEAFF
TGTGCCAGCAGTGGGAGCCTGTCCACTGAAGCTTTCTTT
>NA|TRBV13|TRBJ2-7|NA
CASSPRGLGASSYEQYF
TGTGCCAGCAGCCCCAGGGGTTTAGGGGCCTCGTCGTACGAGCAGTACTTC
>TRBD1|TRBV4-1|TRBJ1-2|NA
CASSQVGTVNYGYTF
TGCGCCAGCAGCCAAGTAGGGACAGTTAACTATGGCTACACCTTC
>NA|TRBV30|TRBJ1-1|NA
CAWIPSRGGTEAFF
TGTGCCTGGATCCCTTCTCGGGGAGGCACTGAAGCTTTCTTT
>NA|TRBV2|TRBJ2-7|NA
CASSGGGQAYEQYF
TGTGCCAGCAGTGGGGGGGGACAGGCCTACGAGCAGTACTTC
>TRBD1|TRBV2|TRBJ1-1|NA
CASSRDRVNTEAFF
TGTGCCAGCAGCCGGGACAGGGTTAACACTGAAGCTTTCTTT
>NA|TRBV19|TRBJ1-4|NA
CASRATLGEGEKLFF
TGTGCCAGTAGAGCGACCCTGGGAGAGGGTGAAAAACTGTTTTTT
>TRBD1|TRBV5-6|TRBJ2-7|NA
CASSGDRAWYEQYF
TGTGCCAGCAGCGGCGACAGGGCTTGGTACGAGCAGTACTTC
>NA|TRBV27|TRBJ1-3|NA
CASSLFLSSGNTIYF
TGTGCCAGCAGTTTATTCCTCAGCTCTGGAAACACCATATATTTT
>NA|TRBV14|TRBJ1-2|NA
CASSQEPNFRYTF
TGTGCCAGCAGCCAAGAACCGAACTTCCGCTACACCTTC
>TRBD2|TRBV9|TRBJ2-7|NA
CASSVAGTNYEQYF
TGTGCCAGCAGCGTAGCAGGGACTAACTACGAGCAGTACTTC
>TRBD1|TRBV5-1|TRBJ1-2|NA
CASRPDRGNYGYTF
TGCGCCAGCAGACCAGACAGGGGGAACTATGGCTACACCTTC
>NA|TRBV19|TRBJ2-7|NA
CASSRASTGEQYF
TGTGCCAGTAGTAGGGCCTCTACGGGGGAGCAGTACTTC
>TRBD2|TRBV5-6|TRBJ2-5|NA
CASSLRLARETQYF
TGTGCCAGCAGCTTGAGACTAGCTCGAGAGACCCAGTACTTC
>NA|TRBV28|TRBJ2-7|NA
CASSSIRLQGGYYEQYF
TGTGCCAGCAGTTCCATCCGCCTCCAGGGAGGCTACTACGAGCAGTACTTC
>TRBD1|TRBV10-3|TRBJ1-1|once
CAITQQGDTEAFF
TGTGCCATCACGCAACAGGGGGACACTGAAGCTTTCTTT
>TRBD1|TRBV5-1|TRBJ2-7|few
CASSLTGGDEQYF
TGCGCCAGCAGCCTGACAGGGGGCGACGAGCAGTACTTC
>NA|TRBV12-5|TRBJ1-2|few
CASGLDYEGYTF
TGTGCTAGTGGTTTGGACTACGAGGGCTACACCTTC
>NA|TRBV14|TRBJ2-6|few
CASSPRSAGANVLTF
TGTGCCAGCAGCCCTAGGTCCGCCGGGGCCAACGTCCTGACTTTC
>NA|TRBV5-5|TRBJ2-3|NA
CASSSATYTDTQYF
TGTGCCAGCAGCTCCGCGACATACACAGATACGCAGTATTTT
>NA|TRBV6-6|TRBJ1-2|few
CASSYGRMDGYTF
TGTGCCAGCAGTTACGGGAGAATGGATGGCTACACCTTC
>TRBD2|TRBV27|TRBJ2-7|once
CASSAGGSYEQYF
TGTGCCAGCAGTGCGGGGGGGTCCTACGAGCAGTACTTC
>TRBD1|TRBV28|TRBJ1-2|once
CASTFPGQGNGYTF
TGTGCCAGCACTTTTCCGGGACAGGGGAATGGCTACACCTTC
>TRBD2|TRBV30|TRBJ2-7|NA
CAWSVGGRLVYEQYF
TGTGCCTGGAGTGTAGGCGGGAGGCTTGTCTACGAGCAGTACTTC
>NA|TRBV7-8|TRBJ2-7|NA
CASSLARGGSSYEQYF
TGTGCCAGCAGCTTAGCGCGTGGGGGGAGCTCCTACGAGCAGTACTTC
>TRBD1|TRBV6-5|TRBJ1-2|NA
CASSRQGNYGYTF
TGTGCCAGCAGCAGACAGGGTAACTATGGCTACACCTTC
>NA|TRBV10-2|TRBJ2-7|NA
CASGHSSSYEQYF
TGCGCCAGCGGGCACTCCAGCTCCTACGAGCAGTACTTC
>TRBD1|TRBV29-1|TRBJ1-1|NA
CSVEDATGASAEAFF
TGCAGCGTTGAAGACGCGACAGGGGCGTCGGCTGAAGCTTTCTTT
>NA|TRBV20-1|TRBJ2-7|NA
CSASIARQEYF
TGCAGTGCTAGTATCGCGCGCCAGGAGTACTTC